This section outlines one T cell receptor (beta chain) sequence together with its context. Its antigen remains unidentified. The sample providers were healthy Caucasian people from Russia, aged roughly 6 to 95. Together with a sample-barcoded 5' primer, a J-beta primer mix was included in a second PCR lasting about 7 to 11 cycles. In TCRdb, the 5' RACE reads were re-called with MiXCR into one record per CDR3 protein. The table has some 290,000 distinct CDR3 sequences, around 30% seen once. The entry originates in a study of blood T cells in healthy people across ages. Study outcomes and limitations: Diversity figures based on one million T cells were deemed too low. Donors of long life had a larger count of naive CD4+ cells and greater diversity than aged donors. Diversity of TCR beta per million T cells declined in a roughly linear way with age.

The CDR3 extends over 15 amino acids. Per the germline V gene, CDR1 is DFQATT and CDR2 is SNEGSKA (reference sequence). The clonotype originates from a woman in her seventies in good health. V usage is TRBV20-1 and J usage is TRBJ2-5, with a tentative D call TRBD2 (6 bases). The DNA matches TRBJ2-7 better at its end, which makes the J call doubtful. Sequences were obtained from blood. This CDR3 reads CSARGLTGIPYEQYF. The DNA of the CDR3 is TGCAGTGCTAGGGGACTTACAGGAATCCCCTACGAGCAGTACTTC.